This T cell receptor (beta chain) was found in a study of STAT3 mutations in large granular lymphocyte leukemia. Across the study: Roughly half the longitudinally sequenced T-LGLL patients had canonical STAT3 mutations. Study-wide results and limits: Every T-LGLL patient had at least one immunodominant TCRbeta clonotype.

Assay used: immunoSEQ multiplex PCR; TCRdb lists only in-frame clones, some missing. The sample consists of 37,000 or so clones, around nine tenths of them appearing once. V dropped 0 bases and J dropped 7 bases, with 15 bases sitting between them. Germline-derived CDR1 and CDR2 are PRHDT and FYEKMQ (reference sequence). This CDR3 spans 15 amino acids. Comments on this clone: The target antigen is unknown.

This chain connects TRBV13 to TRBJ1-2; weak D call: TRBD1 (5 bases). The clonotype was recovered from a human donor with T large granular lymphocyte leukemia. Some clones in this sample may be carry-over from other donors' samples. What was sequenced was PBMCs. CDR3 DNA: TGTGCCAGCAGCTTAGGTCTGGGCGGGGCGCGTGGCTACACCTTC. The encoded protein is CASSLGLGGARGYTF.